This TCR beta chain was sequenced for a study of T cell responses to AZD1222 COVID-19 vaccine. Comment on this clone: As yet, its antigen is unknown.

From germline, CDR1 is SGHTA and CDR2 FQGNSA. CDR3 length: 14 amino acids. The germline V and J ends were trimmed by 5 bases and 2 bases, with 10 bases remaining between them. General study results and limits: Among the donors, most were white British and more were female, and clonal diversity was possibly underestimated. Without day 14 samples, only post-peak T cell repertoires were studied. AZD1222 recipients seropositive at baseline numbered only five to seven.

TCRdb keeps only in-frame clones here, not all; method: immunoSEQ multiplex PCR. In the table there are around 200,000 clones, 85% to 95% of which are singletons. This specimen was peripheral blood, taken 28 days after the second dose of the MenACWY control vaccine. The rearrangement joins TRBV7-2 to TRBJ1-5; no clear D gene. The receptor was isolated from an adult who received the MenACWY meningococcal vaccine as a control. The CDR3 loop is CASSPSSRNQPQHF. The CDR3 DNA follows: TGTGCCAGCAGCCCGAGCAGCCGCAATCAGCCCCAGCATTTT. Using reference TRBV7-2 and TRBJ1-5 for the parts outside the CDR3, the full variable domain is GAGVSQSPSNKVTEKGKDVELRCDPISGHTALYWYRQSLGQGLEFLIYFQGNSAPDKSGLPSDRFSAERTGGSVSTLTIQRTQQEDSAVYLCASSPSSRNQPQHFGDGTRLSIL.